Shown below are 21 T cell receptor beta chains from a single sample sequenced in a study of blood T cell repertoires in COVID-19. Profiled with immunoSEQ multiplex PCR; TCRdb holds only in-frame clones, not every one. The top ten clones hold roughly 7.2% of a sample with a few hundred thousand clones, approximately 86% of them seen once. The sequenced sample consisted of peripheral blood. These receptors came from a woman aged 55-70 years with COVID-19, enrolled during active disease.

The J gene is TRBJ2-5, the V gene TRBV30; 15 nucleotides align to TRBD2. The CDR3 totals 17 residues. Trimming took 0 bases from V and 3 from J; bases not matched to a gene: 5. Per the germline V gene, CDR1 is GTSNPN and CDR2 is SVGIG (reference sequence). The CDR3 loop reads CAWSVARTSGGEETQYF. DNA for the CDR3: TGTGCCTGGAGTGTCGCCAGGACTAGCGGGGGGGAAGAGACCCAGTACTTC. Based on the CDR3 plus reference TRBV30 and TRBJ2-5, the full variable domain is SQTIHQWPATLVQPVGSPLSLECTVEGTSNPNLYWYRQAAGRGLQLLFYSVGIGQISSEVPQNLSASRPQDRQFILSSKKLLLSDSGFYLCAWSVARTSGGEETQYFGPGTRLLVL.

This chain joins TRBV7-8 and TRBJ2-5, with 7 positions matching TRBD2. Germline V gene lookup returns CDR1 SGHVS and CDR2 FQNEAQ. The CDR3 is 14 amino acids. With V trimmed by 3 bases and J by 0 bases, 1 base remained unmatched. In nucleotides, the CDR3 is TGTGCCAGCAGCTTTGGGACTAACCAAGAGACCCAGTACTTC. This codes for CASSFGTNQETQYF.

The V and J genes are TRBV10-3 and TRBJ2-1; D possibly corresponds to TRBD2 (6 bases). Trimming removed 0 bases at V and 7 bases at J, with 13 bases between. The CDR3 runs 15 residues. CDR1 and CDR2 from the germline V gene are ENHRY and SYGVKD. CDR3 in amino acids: CAISESGGSGNEQFF. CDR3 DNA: TGTGCCATCAGTGAGTCTGGGGGGTCTGGGAATGAGCAGTTCTTC.

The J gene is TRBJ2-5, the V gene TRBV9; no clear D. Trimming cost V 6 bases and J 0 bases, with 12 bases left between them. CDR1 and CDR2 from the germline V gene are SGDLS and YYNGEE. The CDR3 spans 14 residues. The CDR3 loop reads CASNSGADQETQYF. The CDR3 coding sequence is TGTGCCAGCAATTCCGGAGCCGACCAAGAGACCCAGTACTTC.

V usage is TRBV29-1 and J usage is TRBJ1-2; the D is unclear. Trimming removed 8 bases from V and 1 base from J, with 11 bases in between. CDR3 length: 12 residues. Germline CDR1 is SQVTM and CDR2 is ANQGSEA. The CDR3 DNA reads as TGCAGCACCGGCGACCGTAACTATGGCTACACCTTC. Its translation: CSTGDRNYGYTF.

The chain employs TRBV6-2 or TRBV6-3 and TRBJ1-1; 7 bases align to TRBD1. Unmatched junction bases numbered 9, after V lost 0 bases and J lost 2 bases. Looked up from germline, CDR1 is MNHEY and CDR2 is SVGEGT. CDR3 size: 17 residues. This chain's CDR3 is CASSYSGRGRGNTEAFF. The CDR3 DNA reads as TGTGCCAGCAGTTACTCAGGAAGGGGGCGAGGAAACACTGAAGCTTTCTTT.

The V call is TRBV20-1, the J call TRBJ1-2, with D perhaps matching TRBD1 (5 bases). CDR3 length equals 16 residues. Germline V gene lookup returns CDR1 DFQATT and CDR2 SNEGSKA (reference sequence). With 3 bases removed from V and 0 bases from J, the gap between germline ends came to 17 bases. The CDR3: CSASPVAGVSNYGYTF. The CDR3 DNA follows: TGCAGTGCTAGTCCAGTGGCGGGGGTCTCTAACTATGGCTACACCTTC.

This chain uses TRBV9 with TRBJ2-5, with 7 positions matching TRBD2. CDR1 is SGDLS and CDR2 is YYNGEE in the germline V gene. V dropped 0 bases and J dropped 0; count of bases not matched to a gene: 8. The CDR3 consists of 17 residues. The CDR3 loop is CASSVGGTTTYQETQYF. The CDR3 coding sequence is TGTGCCAGCAGCGTAGGCGGGACTACCACGTACCAAGAGACCCAGTACTTC.

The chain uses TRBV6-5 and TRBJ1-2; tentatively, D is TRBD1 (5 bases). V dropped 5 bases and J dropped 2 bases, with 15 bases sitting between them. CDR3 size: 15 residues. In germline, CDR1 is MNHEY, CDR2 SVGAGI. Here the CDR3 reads CASSPPQGPNYGYTF. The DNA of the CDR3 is TGTGCCAGCAGTCCACCCCAGGGTCCCAACTATGGCTACACCTTC.

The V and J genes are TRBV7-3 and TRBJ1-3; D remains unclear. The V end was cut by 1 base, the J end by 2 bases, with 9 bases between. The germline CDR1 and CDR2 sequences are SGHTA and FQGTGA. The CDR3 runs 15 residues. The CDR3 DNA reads TGTGCCAGCAGCTTAAACGGGGTTCCTGGAAACACCATATATTTT. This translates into CASSLNGVPGNTIYF.

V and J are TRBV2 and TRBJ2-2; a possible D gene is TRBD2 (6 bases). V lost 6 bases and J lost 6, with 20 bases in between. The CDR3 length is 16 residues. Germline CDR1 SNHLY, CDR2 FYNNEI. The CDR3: CASSSPGLTGSGELFF. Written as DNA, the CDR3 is TGTGCCAGCAGCTCCCCCGGACTAACCGGATCCGGGGAGCTGTTTTTT.

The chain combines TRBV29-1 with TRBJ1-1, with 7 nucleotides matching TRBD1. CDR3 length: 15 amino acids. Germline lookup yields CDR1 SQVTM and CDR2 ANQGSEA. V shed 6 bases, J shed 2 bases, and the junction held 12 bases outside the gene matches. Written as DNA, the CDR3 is TGCAGCGTAACACCACCGGGACAGACTAACACTGAAGCTTTCTTT. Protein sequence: CSVTPPGQTNTEAFF.

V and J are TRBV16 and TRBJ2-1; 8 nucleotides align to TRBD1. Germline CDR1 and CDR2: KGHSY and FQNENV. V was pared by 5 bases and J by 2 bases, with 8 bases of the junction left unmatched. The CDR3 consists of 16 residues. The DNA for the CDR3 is TGTGCCAGCAGCGAAGCTTGGGACAGGCCCTACAATGAGCAGTTCTTC. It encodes CASSEAWDRPYNEQFF.

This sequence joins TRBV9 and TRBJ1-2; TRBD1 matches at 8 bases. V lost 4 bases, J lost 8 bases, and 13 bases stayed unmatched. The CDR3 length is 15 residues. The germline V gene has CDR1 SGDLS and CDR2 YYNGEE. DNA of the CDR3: TGTGCCAGCAGCCCTTCGACAGGGGAACATCGAGGCTACACCTTC. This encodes CASSPSTGEHRGYTF.

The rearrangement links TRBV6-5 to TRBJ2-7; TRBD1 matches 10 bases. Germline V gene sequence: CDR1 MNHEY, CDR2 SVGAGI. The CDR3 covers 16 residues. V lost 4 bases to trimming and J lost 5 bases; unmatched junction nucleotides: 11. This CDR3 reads CASSFQPTGGPHEQYF. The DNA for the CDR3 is TGTGCCAGCAGTTTCCAACCGACAGGGGGCCCCCACGAGCAGTACTTC.

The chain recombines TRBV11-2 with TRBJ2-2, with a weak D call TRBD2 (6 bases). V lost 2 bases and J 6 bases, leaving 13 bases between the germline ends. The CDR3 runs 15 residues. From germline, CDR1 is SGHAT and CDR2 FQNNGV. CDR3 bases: TGTGCCAGCAGCTTAAAAGAGGGGAGGTCCGGGGAGCTGTTTTTT. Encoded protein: CASSLKEGRSGELFF.

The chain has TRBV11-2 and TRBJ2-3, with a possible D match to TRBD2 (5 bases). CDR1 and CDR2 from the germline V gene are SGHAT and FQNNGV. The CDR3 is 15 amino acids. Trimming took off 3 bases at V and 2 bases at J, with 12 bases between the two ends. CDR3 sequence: CASSFRRGSTDTQYF. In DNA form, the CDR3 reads TGTGCCAGCAGCTTCCGCCGGGGATCCACAGATACGCAGTATTTT.

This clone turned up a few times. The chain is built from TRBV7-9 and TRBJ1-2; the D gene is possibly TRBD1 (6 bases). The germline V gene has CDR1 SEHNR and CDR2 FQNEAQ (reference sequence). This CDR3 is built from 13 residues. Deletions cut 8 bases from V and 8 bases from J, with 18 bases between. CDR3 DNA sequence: TGTGCCAGCCCCAGGGGACTTAGGGGAGGCTACACCTTC. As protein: CASPRGLRGGYTF.

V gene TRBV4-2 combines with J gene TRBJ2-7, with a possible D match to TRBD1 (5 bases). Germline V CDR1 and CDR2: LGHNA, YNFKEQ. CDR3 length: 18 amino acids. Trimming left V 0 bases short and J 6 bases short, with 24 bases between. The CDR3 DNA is TGTGCCAGCAGCCAAGATGACATTGGGTCCAGGGTGGTTGTCGAGCAGTACTTC. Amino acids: CASSQDDIGSRVVVEQYF.

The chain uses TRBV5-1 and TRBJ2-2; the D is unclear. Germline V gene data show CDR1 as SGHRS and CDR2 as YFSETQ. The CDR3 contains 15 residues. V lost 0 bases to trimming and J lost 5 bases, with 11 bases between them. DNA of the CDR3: TGCGCCAGCAGCTTGGCGCCTAGTGGTACCGGGGAGCTGTTTTTT. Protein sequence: CASSLAPSGTGELFF.

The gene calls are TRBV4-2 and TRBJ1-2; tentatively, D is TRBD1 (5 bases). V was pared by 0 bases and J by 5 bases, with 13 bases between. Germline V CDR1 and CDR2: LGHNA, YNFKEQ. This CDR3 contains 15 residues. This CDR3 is CASSQEKTDQYGYTF. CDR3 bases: TGTGCCAGCAGCCAAGAGAAGACAGACCAATATGGCTACACCTTC.